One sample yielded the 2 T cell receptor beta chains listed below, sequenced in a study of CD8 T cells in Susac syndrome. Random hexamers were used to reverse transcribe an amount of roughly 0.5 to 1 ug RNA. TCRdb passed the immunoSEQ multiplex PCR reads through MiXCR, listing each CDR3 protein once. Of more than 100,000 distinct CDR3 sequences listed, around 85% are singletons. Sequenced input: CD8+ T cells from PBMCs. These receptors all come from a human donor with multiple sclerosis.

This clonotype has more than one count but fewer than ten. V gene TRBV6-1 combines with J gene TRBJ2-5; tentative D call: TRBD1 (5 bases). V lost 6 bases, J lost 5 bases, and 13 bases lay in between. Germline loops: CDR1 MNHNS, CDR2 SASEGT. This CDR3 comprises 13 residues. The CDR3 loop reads CASSPTVGETQYF. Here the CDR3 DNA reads TGTGCCAGCAGCCCGACAGTGGGGGAGACCCAGTACTTC.

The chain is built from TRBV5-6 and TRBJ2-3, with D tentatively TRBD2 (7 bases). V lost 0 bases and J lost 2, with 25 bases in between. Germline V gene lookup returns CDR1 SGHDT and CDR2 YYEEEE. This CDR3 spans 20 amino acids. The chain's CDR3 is CASSLAGGRGPLKPTDTQYF. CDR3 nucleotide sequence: TGTGCCAGCAGCTTGGCCGGGGGGCGGGGGCCACTTAAACCCACAGATACGCAGTATTTT.